One and the same sample provided the 18 T cell receptor beta chains below, sequenced in a study of blood T cell repertoires in COVID-19. Produced via immunoSEQ multiplex PCR; TCRdb's table is partial and in-frame only. The table includes over 60,000 clones, roughly 80% detected once. The sequenced sample consisted of peripheral blood. All receptors derive from an elderly man with active COVID-19.

The J gene is TRBJ1-1, the V gene TRBV6-6; 8 bases are shared with TRBD1. The germline gives CDR1 MNHNY, CDR2 SVGAGI (reference sequence). The CDR3 runs to 12 residues. The V gene end was trimmed by 7 bases and the J gene end by 5 bases; junction bases not matched to a gene: 3. The CDR3 region is CASTQGGTEAFF. The DNA for the CDR3 is TGTGCCAGCACACAGGGGGGGACTGAAGCTTTCTTT.

V usage is TRBV18 and J usage is TRBJ1-3; 8 nucleotides line up with TRBD1. The CDR3 runs 17 residues. Germline V gene sequence: CDR1 KGHSH, CDR2 LQKENI. The V segment lost 1 base and the J segment 0 bases; nucleotides outside the gene matches: 5. CDR3 region: CASSPRTGHGSGNTIYF. The DNA for the CDR3 is TGTGCCAGCTCACCACGGACAGGGCATGGCTCTGGAAACACCATATATTTT.

V is TRBV11-3 and J is TRBJ2-5; D is undetermined. This CDR3 is built from 13 residues. V lost 0 bases to trimming and J lost 5 bases, with 7 bases between them. CDR1 SGHNT and CDR2 YENEEA come from the germline V gene. The DNA of the CDR3 is TGTGCCAGCAGCTTAGATAGTCGCGAGACCCAGTACTTC. Protein sequence: CASSLDSRETQYF.

This chain joins TRBV7-8 and TRBJ1-2, with TRBD1 matching 10 bases. V was pared by 3 bases and J by 8 bases, with 15 bases of the junction left unmatched. The CDR3 totals 17 residues. Germline V gene data show CDR1 as SGHVS and CDR2 as FQNEAQ. The CDR3 here is CASSFFGDRGRALGYTF. Here the CDR3 DNA reads TGTGCCAGCAGCTTTTTTGGGGACAGGGGCCGTGCATTAGGCTACACCTTC.

The chain recombines TRBV28 with TRBJ1-5, with TRBD1 matching over 8 bases. The CDR3 sequence is 19 residues long. With V trimmed by 5 bases and J by 3 bases, 18 bases remained unmatched. Germline CDR1 reads MDHEN; CDR2 reads SYDVKM. The chain's CDR3 is CASSPRLGQASNFNQPQHF. CDR3 coding DNA: TGTGCCAGCAGTCCCCGACTGGGACAGGCTTCTAATTTCAATCAGCCCCAGCATTTT. The full variable domain, rest sourced from reference TRBV28 and TRBJ1-5, is DVKVTQSSRYLVKRTGEKVFLECVQDMDHENMFWYRQDPGLGLRLIYFSYDVKMKEKGDIPEGYSVSREKKERFSLILESASTNQTSMYLCASSPRLGQASNFNQPQHFGDGTRLSIL.

This clone showed up just once. J is TRBJ2-5 and V is TRBV10-3; D uncertain. Trimming stripped 3 bases from V and 5 bases from J, with 7 bases between. The CDR3 is made up of 12 amino acids. Germline V lookup: CDR1 ENHRY, CDR2 SYGVKD. The CDR3 DNA sequence: TGTGCCATCAGTGACAGTTCCGAGACCCAGTACTTC. Its protein is CAISDSSETQYF.

This sequence joins TRBV3-1 (or the pseudogene TRBV3-2) and TRBJ2-1, with 12 bases aligning to TRBD2. The germline CDR1 and CDR2 sequences are LGHDT and YNNKEL (reference sequence). The trim removed 1 base at V and 7 bases at J, leaving 5 bases unmatched. The CDR3 is made up of 16 amino acids. CDR3 nucleotides: TGTGCCAGCAGCCAAGGCGGACTAGCGGGATTAAATGAGCAGTTCTTC. Translation gives CASSQGGLAGLNEQFF.

This chain links TRBV6-5 with TRBJ1-1; 8 nucleotides align to TRBD1. CDR1 MNHEY and CDR2 SVGAGI come from the germline V gene. V was pared by 6 bases and J by 7 bases, with 4 bases of the junction left unmatched. This CDR3 region has 12 residues. The CDR3 coding sequence is TGTGCCAGCAGATTAACAGGGGGTGAAGCTTTCTTT. Translated, it gives CASRLTGGEAFF.

This chain connects TRBV6-6 to TRBJ2-7; D perhaps matches TRBD2 (6 bases). The CDR3 runs 16 residues. V lost 5 bases, J lost 1 base, and 18 bases lay in between. Germline values: CDR1 MNHNY, CDR2 SVGAGI (reference sequence). The CDR3: CASSQISGLRSYEQYF. In DNA form, the CDR3 reads TGTGCCAGCAGTCAAATTTCGGGACTGCGGTCCTACGAGCAGTACTTC.

The chain joins TRBV19 to TRBJ1-1; D is perhaps TRBD1 (6 bases). This CDR3 is 13 amino acids long. Germline loops: CDR1 LNHDA, CDR2 SQIVND (reference sequence). V lost 5 bases to trimming and J lost 3 bases, with 10 bases between them. CDR3 sequence: CASSAKGDTEAFF. The CDR3 nucleotides read TGTGCCAGTAGTGCGAAGGGGGACACTGAAGCTTTCTTT. Based on the CDR3 plus reference TRBV19 and TRBJ1-1, the full variable domain is DGGITQSPKYLFRKEGQNVTLSCEQNLNHDAMYWYRQDPGQGLRLIYYSQIVNDFQKGDIAEGYSVSREKKESFPLTVTSAQKNPTAFYLCASSAKGDTEAFFGQGTRLTVV.

The chain carries TRBV27 and TRBJ2-1; 11 bases line up with TRBD2. The CDR3 totals 16 residues. CDR1 and CDR2 from the germline V gene are MNHEY and SMNVEV (reference sequence). V shed 4 bases and J 2 bases; nucleotides not matched to a gene: 4. CDR3 DNA: TGTGCCAGCAGTTGTAGCGGGAGGGCACCCTACAATGAGCAGTTCTTC. It is translated as CASSCSGRAPYNEQFF.

The rearrangement links TRBV5-1 to TRBJ1-2, with 9 bases matching TRBD1. The ends lost 3 bases at V and 4 bases at J; junction bases unmatched: 7. Germline loops: CDR1 SGHRS, CDR2 YFSETQ. The CDR3 contains 15 residues. For the CDR3, the DNA is TGCGCCAGCAGCTCCGGGACAGGGAGCCCCTATGGCTACACCTTC. This sequence encodes CASSSGTGSPYGYTF.

This chain joins TRBV3-1 (or the pseudogene TRBV3-2) and TRBJ2-7; TRBD2 matches at 10 bases. The trim removed 6 bases at V and 0 bases at J, leaving 5 bases unmatched. Germline-derived CDR1 and CDR2 are LGHDT and YNNKEL (reference sequence). The CDR3 length is 15 residues. CDR3 in amino acids: CASRYSGGSSYEQYF. CDR3 sequence (DNA): TGTGCCAGCAGATATAGCGGGGGGAGCTCCTACGAGCAGTACTTC.

Regarding this clone: Other DNA sequences of this sample code for an identical CDR3. The chain joins TRBV2 to TRBJ1-6, with D perhaps matching TRBD1 (6 bases). There are 13 residues in the CDR3. Trimming removed 8 bases from V and 6 bases from J, with 11 bases in between. In germline, CDR1 is SNHLY, CDR2 FYNNEI. The CDR3 sequence is CASRGQLNSPLHF. In nucleotides, the CDR3 is TGTGCCAGCCGAGGACAGCTTAATTCACCCCTCCACTTT.

This chain joins TRBV5-1 and TRBJ1-5, with 9 bases that match TRBD1. The CDR3 contains 16 residues. The germline gives CDR1 SGHRS, CDR2 YFSETQ. The ends lost 4 bases at V and 7 bases at J; junction bases unmatched: 12. The CDR3 is CASSASGTGSSQPQHF. The DNA of the CDR3 is TGCGCCAGCAGCGCCTCCGGGACAGGGAGTAGCCAGCCCCAGCATTTT. Full variable domain (remainder filled in from reference TRBV5-1 and TRBJ1-5): KAGVTQTPRYLIKTRGQQVTLSCSPISGHRSVSWYQQTPGQGLQFLFEYFSETQRNKGNFPGRFSGRQFSNSRSEMNVSTLELGDSALYLCASSASGTGSSQPQHFGDGTRLSIL.

The CDR3 is CASNRQGLTNYGYTF. The CDR3 coding sequence is TGTGCCAGTAATCGACAGGGGCTAACTAACTATGGCTACACCTTC. The rearrangement joins TRBV19 to TRBJ1-2, with 8 bases identical to TRBD1. The CDR3 covers 15 residues. Germline V gene sequence: CDR1 LNHDA, CDR2 SQIVND (reference sequence). The junction had 7 bases not matched to a gene; V was cut back by 7 bases and J by 0 bases.

The CDR3 here is CASSPRIVTDTQYF. Written as DNA, the CDR3 is TGTGCCAGCTCACCCAGGATTGTCACAGATACGCAGTATTTT. This rearrangement joins TRBV18 to TRBJ2-3, with D unclear. The CDR3 is 14 amino acids. V lost 3 bases, J lost 2 bases, and 9 bases lay in between. Germline lookup yields CDR1 KGHSH and CDR2 LQKENI.

V and J are TRBV4-3 and TRBJ2-1, with 8 nucleotides matching TRBD2. The J segment lost 7 bases and the V segment lost 0 bases, leaving 11 bases of the junction unmatched. CDR1 is LGHNA, CDR2 YSLEER, per germline. The CDR3 is 17 amino acids. CDR3 amino acids: CASSQDPISGSGNEQFF. The DNA of the CDR3 is TGCGCCAGCAGCCAAGATCCAATAAGCGGGAGTGGTAATGAGCAGTTCTTC.